Following are 19 T cell receptor beta chains from one sample sequenced in a study of blood T cell repertoires in COVID-19. Assay: immunoSEQ multiplex PCR; the TCRdb copy retains only in-frame clones and omits some. The sample lists approximately 88,000 clones, under 95% seen once, with around 4% in the top ten. Sequencing used peripheral blood. These receptor sequences come from a woman aged 50 to 60 in a cohort sampled during active COVID-19.

The chain has TRBV28 and TRBJ2-1; 11 nucleotides match TRBD2. The germline V gene has CDR1 MDHEN and CDR2 SYDVKM. V lost 2 bases, J lost 4 bases, and 1 base stayed unmatched. CDR3 length: 15 amino acids. CDR3 amino acids: CASSLGTSGYNEQFF. DNA for the CDR3: TGTGCCAGCAGTTTAGGGACTAGCGGTTACAATGAGCAGTTCTTC. The full variable domain, its missing parts supplied by reference TRBV28 and TRBJ2-1, is DVKVTQSSRYLVKRTGEKVFLECVQDMDHENMFWYRQDPGLGLRLIYFSYDVKMKEKGDIPEGYSVSREKKERFSLILESASTNQTSMYLCASSLGTSGYNEQFFGPGTRLTVL.

In this sample, this clone turned up a few times. The rearrangement links TRBV12-5 to TRBJ1-1; D remains unclear. CDR1 and CDR2 (germline): LGHNT, FRNRAP. Between the trimmed V and J ends, which lost 7 bases and 0 bases, there was a span of 9 bases. The CDR3 loop spans 13 amino acids. The CDR3 region has the DNA TGTGCTAGTGCACTTCTCATGAACACTGAAGCTTTCTTT. As protein: CASALLMNTEAFF.

Turning to this clone: This sample also contains other DNA sequences that code for the same CDR3. The genes are TRBV5-1 and TRBJ2-2; 7 bases agree with TRBD1. V was clipped by 0 bases and J by 2 bases; unmatched bases: 1. Germline V gives CDR1 SGHRS, CDR2 YFSETQ. This CDR3 spans 15 amino acids. As DNA, the CDR3 is TGCGCCAGCAGCTTGGACAGGGGTAACACCGGGGAGCTGTTTTTT. Its translation: CASSLDRGNTGELFF.

In DNA, the CDR3 is TGTGCCAGCTCAGCGACCGACACTAACTATGGCTACACCTTC. Translated: CASSATDTNYGYTF. This rearrangement joins TRBV18 to TRBJ1-2; no clear D gene. V was shortened by 5 bases and J by 0 bases, with 10 bases between the two germline ends. CDR1 is KGHSH and CDR2 is LQKENI in the germline V gene. CDR3 length: 14 amino acids.

The chain couples TRBV5-1 to TRBJ1-1; 9 nucleotides align to TRBD1. The junction had 5 bases not matched to a gene; V was cut back by 3 bases and J by 5 bases. Germline CDR1 is SGHRS and CDR2 is YFSETQ. This CDR3 is built from 14 residues. The chain's CDR3 is CASSYTGGLTEAFF. The CDR3, as DNA: TGCGCCAGCAGCTACACAGGGGGCTTGACTGAAGCTTTCTTT.

This clone appeared once. The chain employs TRBV6-1 and TRBJ2-7, with a weak D call TRBD1 (6 bases). Trimming stripped 3 bases from V and 6 bases from J, with 21 bases between. The germline gives CDR1 MNHNS, CDR2 SASEGT. The CDR3 is made up of 16 amino acids. CDR3 residues: CASSDWDTSQFREQYF. As DNA, the CDR3 is TGTGCCAGCAGTGATTGGGACACGTCCCAATTTCGCGAGCAGTACTTC.

V is TRBV4-1 and J is TRBJ2-5, with D perhaps TRBD1 (7 bases). This CDR3 is built from 18 residues. The germline V and J ends were trimmed by 4 bases and 3 bases, with 24 bases remaining between them. Germline V lookup: CDR1 MGHRA, CDR2 YSYEKL. CDR3 DNA: TGCGCCAGCAGCCCCGGGACAGCAAGAGGAGGGCATAAAGAGACCCAGTACTTC. This translates into CASSPGTARGGHKETQYF.

The chain joins TRBV7-2 to TRBJ2-1, with TRBD2 identical over 8 bases. J gave up 5 bases and V 2 bases, and 8 bases lay outside the gene matches. Germline V lookup: CDR1 SGHTA, CDR2 FQGNSA. This CDR3 contains 16 residues. CDR3 residues: CASSLFATSENNEQFF. The CDR3 DNA is TGTGCCAGCAGCTTATTTGCGACTAGCGAGAACAATGAGCAGTTCTTC.

The rearrangement uses TRBV12-3 or TRBV12-4 and TRBJ1-1; 9 nucleotides align to TRBD1. The CDR3 length is 13 residues. Unmatched junction bases numbered 4, after V lost 6 bases and J lost 5 bases. CDR3 residues: CASSLDRGTEAFF. Here the CDR3 DNA reads TGTGCCAGCAGCCTGGACAGGGGAACTGAAGCTTTCTTT.

The V call is TRBV7-8, the J call TRBJ2-1, with D perhaps matching TRBD2 (6 bases). Germline V gene sequence: CDR1 SGHVS, CDR2 FQNEAQ. The CDR3 is made up of 12 amino acids. The ends were cut back, 1 base at V and 10 bases at J, with 8 bases in the middle. This CDR3 reads CASSLVAGEQFF. In DNA, the CDR3 is TGTGCCAGCAGCTTAGTTGCGGGAGAGCAGTTCTTC.

The rearrangement links TRBV5-1 to TRBJ2-1; 9 bases line up with TRBD2. Germline CDR1 reads SGHRS; CDR2 reads YFSETQ. J gave up 3 bases and V 2 bases, and 6 bases lay outside the gene matches. The CDR3 spans 16 residues. For the CDR3, the DNA is TGCGCCAGCAGCTTCGGGACTAGCAAGTTCTACAATGAGCAGTTCTTC. Its protein product is CASSFGTSKFYNEQFF.

This chain joins TRBV7-9 and TRBJ2-1, with 8 bases that match TRBD1. Unmatched junction bases numbered 2, after V lost 4 bases and J lost 12 bases. The germline gives CDR1 SEHNR, CDR2 FQNEAQ (reference sequence). The CDR3 spans 11 residues. Here the CDR3 reads CASSSGTGQFF. The CDR3 DNA reads as TGTGCCAGCAGCTCCGGGACAGGGCAGTTCTTC.

The J gene is TRBJ2-6, the V gene TRBV11-2; TRBD1 matches at 7 bases. V gave up 5 bases and J gave up 2 bases; unmatched junction bases: 3. The CDR3 totals 15 residues. CDR1 is SGHAT and CDR2 is FQNNGV in the germline V gene. The CDR3 nucleotides read TGTGCCAGCAGCCGACAGGGAACTGGGGCCAACGTCCTGACTTTC. This encodes CASSRQGTGANVLTF.

The chain has TRBV18 and TRBJ2-7; 7 bases match TRBD1. Per the germline V gene, CDR1 is KGHSH and CDR2 is LQKENI. V was clipped by 2 bases and J by 2 bases; unmatched bases: 6. The CDR3 loop spans 15 amino acids. The CDR3 DNA reads TGTGCCAGCTCACCAGGGACAGTTCCAACCTACGAGCAGTACTTC. Translating it yields CASSPGTVPTYEQYF.

The gene calls are TRBV9 and TRBJ1-1, with 9 positions matching TRBD1. This CDR3 spans 15 amino acids. Trimming cost V 3 bases and J 4 bases; bases outside gene matches: 7. Per germline, CDR1 SGDLS and CDR2 YYNGEE. The CDR3 protein is CASSGITGGFTEAFF. The CDR3 bases are TGTGCCAGCAGCGGCATCACAGGGGGCTTCACTGAAGCTTTCTTT.

The genes are TRBV7-8 and TRBJ2-7, with D perhaps matching TRBD2 (6 bases). The V and J ends lost 8 bases and 6 bases respectively, with 11 bases between them. Germline CDR1 SGHVS, CDR2 FQNEAQ. The CDR3 has 11 amino acids. The CDR3 sequence: CASALGGEQYF. The CDR3 region has the DNA TGTGCCAGCGCATTGGGGGGCGAGCAGTACTTC.

The V gene is TRBV6-4, the J gene TRBJ1-1, with D unclear. Germline values: CDR1 MRHNA, CDR2 SNTAGT. The CDR3 totals 13 residues. Trimming cost V 6 bases and J 3 bases, with 11 bases left between them. Here the CDR3 reads CASRQDSYTEAFF. The CDR3 DNA reads TGTGCCAGCAGGCAGGATTCTTACACTGAAGCTTTCTTT.

The chain combines TRBV7-9 with TRBJ2-6, with D perhaps TRBD2 (7 bases). CDR3 length: 18 amino acids. V dropped 5 bases and J dropped 2 bases, with 19 bases sitting between them. Germline V gene sequence: CDR1 SEHNR, CDR2 FQNEAQ (reference sequence). The CDR3 nucleotides read TGTGCCAGCAGCCCTACTGGGCAGGGGAGGGCTGGGGCCAACGTCCTGACTTTC. Translation: CASSPTGQGRAGANVLTF.

CDR3 DNA sequence: TGTGCCACCCGGGGACAGGGCCTCGAGACCCAGTACTTC. This codes for CATRGQGLETQYF. V and J are TRBV19 and TRBJ2-5, with 9 positions matching TRBD1. Germline values: CDR1 LNHDA, CDR2 SQIVND (reference sequence). The CDR3 is made up of 13 amino acids. Germline trimming cut 10 bases from V and 5 bases from J; bases unmatched to any gene: 8.